The source of this T cell receptor (beta chain) is a study of blood T cell repertoires in COVID-19. Overall study context: PBMCs, B-cell-depleted T cells, or T cells were the source of the cDNA or gDNA that made up the material.

Original handling: Amplified reference gene primers provided the basis for estimating nucleated cell counts. Libraries were prepared by immunoSEQ multiplex PCR; TCRdb keeps only in-frame clonotypes and omits some of them. V and J calls and clone size are copied from that table; D and trimming were computed from the DNA. Among 100,000 or so clones listed, 85% were seen once. Sequencing input: peripheral blood. The sequence was collected from a woman in her 70s with active or convalescent COVID-19.

The CDR3 DNA sequence: TGTGCCAGCAGAGCCGAGACAGGGGGCGATCAGCCCCAGCATTTT. Encoded protein: CASRAETGGDQPQHF. The chain employs TRBV2 and TRBJ1-5, with 10 bases fitting TRBD1. CDR3 length: 15 residues. V lost 6 bases to trimming and J lost 5 bases; unmatched junction nucleotides: 7. CDR1 is SNHLY and CDR2 is FYNNEI in the germline V gene.